The source of this T cell receptor beta chain is a study of shared clonotypes between healthy human individuals. Assay: immunoSEQ multiplex PCR; the TCRdb copy retains only in-frame clones and omits some. The table has about 2.4 million clones, about 92% seen once. Germline CDR1 reads SGHRS; CDR2 reads YFSETQ. V shed 4 bases, J shed 3 bases, and the junction held 8 bases outside the gene matches. There are 15 residues in the CDR3. The sample was naive CD4+ T cells sorted from blood. Regarding subset: CD45RA+ positively selected. The genes are TRBV5-1 and TRBJ1-2; 8 bases line up with TRBD1. The origin of this receptor is a young man in good health. As DNA, the CDR3 is TGCGCCAGCAGCACAAGACAGGGGACGGACTATGGCTACACCTTC. It codes for CASSTRQGTDYGYTF.